Below, 10 T cell receptor beta chains from the same sample are listed, as sequenced in a study of breast tumors, draining lymph nodes, adjacent tissues. Breast cancer patients provided tissue from their axillary draining lymph nodes. A single record per CDR3 protein comes from TCRdb applying MiXCR to the multiplex PCR reads. This table has about 130,000 distinct CDR3 sequences, 20% to 25% appearing once. Sequencing input: axillary lymph node tissue. These TCRs come from a female donor with breast cancer. Some clones in this sample may be carry-over from other donors' samples.

This clonotype was seen only a few times. V gene TRBV5-1 combines with J gene TRBJ2-1; 11 bases agree with TRBD2. CDR1 and CDR2 from the germline V gene are SGHRS and YFSETQ. The V and J ends lost 0 bases and 3 bases, in that order; junction bases with no gene match: 5. This CDR3 is built from 17 residues. CDR3: CASSLVLAGGIYNEQFF. As DNA, the CDR3 is TGCGCCAGCAGCTTGGTTCTAGCGGGAGGTATCTACAATGAGCAGTTCTTC.

This clonotype was detected ten times or more. The chain is built from TRBV20-1 and TRBJ2-1; 9 nucleotides align to TRBD2. V was clipped by 1 base and J by 4 bases; unmatched bases: 8. Per germline, CDR1 DFQATT and CDR2 SNEGSKA (reference sequence). The CDR3 has 16 amino acids. This chain's CDR3 is CSARVASGDQYNEQFF. DNA of the CDR3: TGCAGTGCTAGAGTTGCTAGCGGGGACCAATACAATGAGCAGTTCTTC.

Only one count was recorded for this clonotype. A much larger clone lies a single base off, so this may be a read error. This rearrangement joins TRBV5-6 to TRBJ2-7; TRBD2 is a possible D gene (6 bases). CDR3 length equals 14 residues. Germline V lookup: CDR1 SGHDT, CDR2 YYEEEE. DNA of the CDR3: TGTGCCAGCAAGCAAACGGGACTTGACTACAAGCAGTACTTC. Protein: CASKQTGLDYKQYF.

CDR3 sequence reads: CASKDSSTDTQYF. CDR3 coding DNA: TGTGCCAGCAAGGACTCTAGCACAGATACGCAGTATTTT. V gene TRBV28 combines with J gene TRBJ2-3; D possibly corresponds to TRBD2 (5 bases). Germline assignment: CDR1 MDHEN and CDR2 SYDVKM. V was cut by 7 bases and J by 0 bases, with 8 bases left in between. The CDR3 is 13 amino acids.

The rearrangement joins TRBV6-2 or TRBV6-3 to TRBJ2-5; no firm D call. Germline CDR1 and CDR2: MNHEY and SVGEGT. This CDR3 spans 14 amino acids. The ends were cut back, 2 bases at V and 1 base at J, with 8 bases in the middle. The CDR3 DNA is TGTGCCAGCAGTTACGCCGGGCTCCAAGAGACCCAGTACTTC. Translated, it gives CASSYAGLQETQYF.

Ten or more counts support this clonotype. The chain recombines TRBV6-2 or TRBV6-3 with TRBJ2-5; 13 bases are a match to TRBD2. Germline CDR1 reads MNHEY; CDR2 reads SVGEGT. This CDR3 has 17 amino acids. V lost 2 bases, J lost 5 bases, and 8 bases stayed unmatched. The CDR3 protein is CASSYGGLAGAGETQYF. The CDR3 DNA is TGTGCCAGCAGTTACGGCGGACTAGCGGGAGCTGGGGAGACCCAGTACTTC.

Remarks on this clonotype: A clone one base away is much larger, so this may be a read error. This rearrangement joins TRBV9 to TRBJ2-1; D is undetermined. The V end was cut by 4 bases, the J end by 0 bases, with 11 bases between. Germline V gene data show CDR1 as SGDLS and CDR2 as YYNGEE. The CDR3 sequence is 15 residues long. Here the CDR3 DNA reads TGTGCCAGCAGCATAGAAATGAGCTCCTACAATGAGCAGTTCTTC. Residues: CASSIEMSSYNEQFF.

This clonotype was seen many times. J is TRBJ2-3 and V is TRBV7-2; 9 positions match TRBD1. The V gene end was trimmed by 5 bases and the J gene end by 1 base; junction bases not matched to a gene: 7. Germline values: CDR1 SGHTA, CDR2 FQGNSA. The CDR3 consists of 16 residues. The CDR3 nucleotides read TGTGCCAGCAGCCGGAGGGACAGGGCTGGCACAGATACGCAGTATTTT. Its protein product is CASSRRDRAGTDTQYF.

This clonotype was observed many times. This chain connects TRBV5-4 to TRBJ2-7, with 8 positions matching TRBD1. V lost 2 bases, J lost 2 bases, and 3 bases stayed unmatched. From germline, CDR1 is SGHNT and CDR2 YYREEE (reference sequence). The CDR3 spans 14 residues. The CDR3 here is CASSFDRGPYEQYF. In nucleotides, the CDR3 is TGTGCCAGCAGCTTCGACAGGGGTCCCTACGAGCAGTACTTC.

This clonotype has a count of ten or more. The CDR3 loop is CSATSGRTVNEQYF. The CDR3 DNA reads as TGCAGTGCTACTAGCGGGAGGACCGTCAACGAGCAGTACTTC. V gene TRBV20-1 combines with J gene TRBJ2-7; 11 nucleotides align to TRBD2. This CDR3 spans 14 amino acids. V was pared by 4 bases and J by 5 bases, with 7 bases of the junction left unmatched. Germline-derived CDR1 and CDR2 are DFQATT and SNEGSKA (reference sequence).